The clone carrying this T cell receptor beta chain was detected only a few times. The record originates from a study of T cells in Graves' hyperthyroidism and ophthalmopathy. The CDR3 regions of TCR beta were amplified from RNA transcripts. First-round RT-PCR with HTBI primers amplified the TCR CDR3 region. TCRdb reprocessed the multiplex PCR reads via MiXCR and lists one record per CDR3 protein. The table has roughly 650,000 distinct CDR3 sequences, approximately 15% seen once; the top ten hold more than 3%. This CDR3 contains 13 residues. CDR1 is DFQATT and CDR2 is SNEGSKA in the germline V gene (reference sequence). Germline trimming cut 6 bases from V and 2 bases from J; bases unmatched to any gene: 6.

Input material: blood. This TCR was sampled from a woman aged 40 to 50 with Graves' ophthalmopathy. V and J are TRBV20-1 and TRBJ1-2; 7 bases map to TRBD1. This chain's CDR3 is CSASPQGNYGYTF. The CDR3 bases are TGCAGTGCAAGCCCACAGGGGAACTATGGCTACACCTTC.